The TCR beta chain described here comes from a study of cytomegalovirus exposure and HLA in healthy donors. Study-wide results and limits: In vitro testing confirmed a few CMV-associated chains as specific for CMV antigens. With high specificity and sensitivity, the classifier reportedly diagnosed cytomegalovirus status. Later, an analysis found that TCR clusters from the first cohort tended to co-occur in the 120 validation repertoires.

Repertoires were generated with immunoSEQ multiplex PCR, while TCRdb's copy carries only in-frame clones and drops some. Of some 150,000 clones listed, about 90% are singletons. Worth noting for this clone: The antigen remains undetermined.

The CDR3 sequence is 16 residues long. CDR1 is SGHAT and CDR2 is FQNNGV in the germline V gene. The ends were cut back, 4 bases at V and 6 bases at J, with 19 bases in the middle. Material for sequencing was PBMCs. This sequence originates from a woman between 18 and 29 years old in good health and CMV-seropositive. This chain joins TRBV11-2 and TRBJ2-1; D is perhaps TRBD1 (5 bases). The CDR3 nucleotides read TGTGCCAGCAGCTACACTTGGGCTCAAACAGGCAATGAGCAGTTCTTC. Its protein is CASSYTWAQTGNEQFF.